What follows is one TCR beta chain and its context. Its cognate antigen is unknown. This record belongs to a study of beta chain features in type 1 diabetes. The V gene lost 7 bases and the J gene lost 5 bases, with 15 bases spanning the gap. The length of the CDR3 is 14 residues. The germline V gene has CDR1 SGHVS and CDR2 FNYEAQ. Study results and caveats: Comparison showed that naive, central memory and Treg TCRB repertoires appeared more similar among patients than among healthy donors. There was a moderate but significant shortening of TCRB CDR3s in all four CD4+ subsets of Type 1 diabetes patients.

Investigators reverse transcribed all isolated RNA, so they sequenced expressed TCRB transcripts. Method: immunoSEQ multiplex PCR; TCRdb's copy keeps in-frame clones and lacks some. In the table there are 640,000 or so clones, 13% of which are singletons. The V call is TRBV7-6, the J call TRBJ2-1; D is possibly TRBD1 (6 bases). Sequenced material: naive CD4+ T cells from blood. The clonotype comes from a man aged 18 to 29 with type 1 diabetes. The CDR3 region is CASTKGQTHNEQFF. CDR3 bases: TGTGCCAGCACCAAAGGACAGACTCACAATGAGCAGTTCTTC.